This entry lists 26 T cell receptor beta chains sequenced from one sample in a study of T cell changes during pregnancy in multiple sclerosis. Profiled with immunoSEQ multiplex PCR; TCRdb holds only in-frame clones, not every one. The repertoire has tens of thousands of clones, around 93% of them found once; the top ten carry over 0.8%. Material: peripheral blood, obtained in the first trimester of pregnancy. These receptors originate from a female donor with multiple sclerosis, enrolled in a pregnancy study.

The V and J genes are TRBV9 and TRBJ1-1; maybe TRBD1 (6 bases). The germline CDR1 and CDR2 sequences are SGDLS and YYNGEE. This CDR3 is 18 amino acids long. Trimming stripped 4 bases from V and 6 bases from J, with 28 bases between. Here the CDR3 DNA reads TGTGCCAGCAGCCCCTCACTCGGGGGGGCAAATAGGGTCGCTGAAGCTTTCTTT. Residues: CASSPSLGGANRVAEAFF.

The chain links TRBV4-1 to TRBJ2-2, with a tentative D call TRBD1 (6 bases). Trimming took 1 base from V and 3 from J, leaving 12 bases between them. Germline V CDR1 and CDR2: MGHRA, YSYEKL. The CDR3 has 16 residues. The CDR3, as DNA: TGCGCCAGCAGCCAAGTCAGGGGCAGGGACACCGGGGAGCTGTTTTTT. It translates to CASSQVRGRDTGELFF.

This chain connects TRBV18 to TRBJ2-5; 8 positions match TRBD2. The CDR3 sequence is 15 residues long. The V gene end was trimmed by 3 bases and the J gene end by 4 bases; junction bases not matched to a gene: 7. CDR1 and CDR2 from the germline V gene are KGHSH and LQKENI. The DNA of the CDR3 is TGTGCCAGCTCACCTACCTCGGGGGGGCGAGAGACCCAGTACTTC. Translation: CASSPTSGGRETQYF.

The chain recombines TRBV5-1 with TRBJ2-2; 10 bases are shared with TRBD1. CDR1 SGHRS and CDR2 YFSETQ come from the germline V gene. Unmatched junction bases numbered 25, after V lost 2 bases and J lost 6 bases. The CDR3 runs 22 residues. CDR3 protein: CASSLRGIPGQGIKKLAGELFF. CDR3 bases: TGCGCCAGCAGCTTACGAGGAATACCGGGACAGGGGATCAAGAAGTTAGCCGGGGAGCTGTTTTTT.

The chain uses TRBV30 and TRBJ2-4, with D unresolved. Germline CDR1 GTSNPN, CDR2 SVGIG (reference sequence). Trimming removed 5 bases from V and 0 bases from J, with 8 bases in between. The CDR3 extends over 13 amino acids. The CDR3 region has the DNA TGTGCCTGGGATACAAAAGCCAAAAACATTCAGTACTTC. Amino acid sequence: CAWDTKAKNIQYF.

The CDR3 sequence: CASRGRREGLSQYF. The CDR3 nucleotides are TGTGCCAGCAGAGGAAGGAGGGAGGGCCTAAGTCAGTACTTC. The chain links TRBV28 to TRBJ2-4, with TRBD2 matching over 7 bases. With V trimmed by 6 bases and J by 12 bases, 14 bases remained unmatched. CDR3 length: 14 residues. Germline lookup yields CDR1 MDHEN and CDR2 SYDVKM.

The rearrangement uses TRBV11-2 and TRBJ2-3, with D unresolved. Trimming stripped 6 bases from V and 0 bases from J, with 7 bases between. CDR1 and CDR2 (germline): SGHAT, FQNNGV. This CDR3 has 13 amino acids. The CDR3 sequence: CASSFFSTDTQYF. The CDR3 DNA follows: TGTGCCAGCAGTTTCTTCAGCACAGATACGCAGTATTTT.

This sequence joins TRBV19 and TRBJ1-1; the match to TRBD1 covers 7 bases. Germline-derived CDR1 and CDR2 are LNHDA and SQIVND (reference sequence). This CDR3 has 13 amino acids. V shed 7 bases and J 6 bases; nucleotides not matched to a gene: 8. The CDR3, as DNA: TGTGCCAGTAACGGACAGGTGGGGGCTGAAGCTTTCTTT. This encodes CASNGQVGAEAFF.

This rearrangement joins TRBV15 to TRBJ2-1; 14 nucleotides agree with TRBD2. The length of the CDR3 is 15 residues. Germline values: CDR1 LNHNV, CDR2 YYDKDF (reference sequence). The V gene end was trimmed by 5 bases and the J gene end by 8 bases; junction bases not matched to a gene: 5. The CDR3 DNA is TGTGCCACCAGCCCGGGACTAGCGGGAGAAGATGAGCAGTTCTTC. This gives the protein CATSPGLAGEDEQFF.

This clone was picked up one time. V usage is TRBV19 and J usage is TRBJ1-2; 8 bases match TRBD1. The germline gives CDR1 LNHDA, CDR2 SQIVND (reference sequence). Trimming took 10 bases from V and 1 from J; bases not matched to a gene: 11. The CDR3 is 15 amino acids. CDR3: CATDFGQGVNYGYTF. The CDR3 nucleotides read TGTGCCACTGATTTTGGACAGGGAGTTAACTATGGCTACACCTTC.

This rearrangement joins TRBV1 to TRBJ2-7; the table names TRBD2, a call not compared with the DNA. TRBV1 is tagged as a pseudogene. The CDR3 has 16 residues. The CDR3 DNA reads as TGCACCAGCAGCCAAGTTACTCGGGGGGGCTCACACGAGCAGTACTTC. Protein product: CTSSQVTRGGSHEQYF.

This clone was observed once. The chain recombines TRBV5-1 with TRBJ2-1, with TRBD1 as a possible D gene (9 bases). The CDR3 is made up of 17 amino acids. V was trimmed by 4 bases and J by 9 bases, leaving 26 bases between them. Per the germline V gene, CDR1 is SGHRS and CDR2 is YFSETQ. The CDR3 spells CASSLGRGTGKGGEQFF. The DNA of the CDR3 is TGCGCCAGCAGCCTCGGGAGGGGGACAGGGAAGGGAGGTGAGCAGTTCTTC.

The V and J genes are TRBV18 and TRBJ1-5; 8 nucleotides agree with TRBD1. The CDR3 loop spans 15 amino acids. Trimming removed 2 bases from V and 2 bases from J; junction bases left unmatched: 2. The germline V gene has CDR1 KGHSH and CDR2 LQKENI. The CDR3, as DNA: TGTGCCAGCTCACCAGGGACAGGAGGCAATCAGCCCCAGCATTTT. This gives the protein CASSPGTGGNQPQHF.

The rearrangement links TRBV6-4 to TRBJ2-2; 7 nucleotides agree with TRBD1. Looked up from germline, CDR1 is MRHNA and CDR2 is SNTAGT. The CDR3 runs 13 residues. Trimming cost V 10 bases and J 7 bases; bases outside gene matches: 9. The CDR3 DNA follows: TGTGCCACAAGCGGACAGGTCGGCGGGGAGCTGTTTTTT. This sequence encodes CATSGQVGGELFF.

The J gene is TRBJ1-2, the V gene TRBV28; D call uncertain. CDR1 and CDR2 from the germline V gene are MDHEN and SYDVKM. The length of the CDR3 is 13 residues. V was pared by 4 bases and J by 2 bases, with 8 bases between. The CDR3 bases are TGTGCCAGCAGTTATCGGGGAAACTATGGCTACACCTTC. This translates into CASSYRGNYGYTF.

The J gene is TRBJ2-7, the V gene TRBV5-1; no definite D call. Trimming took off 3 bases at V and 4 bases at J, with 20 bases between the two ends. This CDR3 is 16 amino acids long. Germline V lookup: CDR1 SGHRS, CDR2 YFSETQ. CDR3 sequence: CASSSSPASSAYEQYF. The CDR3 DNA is TGCGCCAGCAGCTCCTCCCCCGCTAGTTCAGCTTACGAGCAGTACTTC. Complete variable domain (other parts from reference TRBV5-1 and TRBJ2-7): KAGVTQTPRYLIKTRGQQVTLSCSPISGHRSVSWYQQTPGQGLQFLFEYFSETQRNKGNFPGRFSGRQFSNSRSEMNVSTLELGDSALYLCASSSSPASSAYEQYFGPGTRLTVT.

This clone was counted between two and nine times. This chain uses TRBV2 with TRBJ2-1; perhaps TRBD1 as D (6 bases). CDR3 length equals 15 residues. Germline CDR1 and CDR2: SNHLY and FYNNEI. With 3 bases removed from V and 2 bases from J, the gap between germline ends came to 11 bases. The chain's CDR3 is CASSDRGRTYNEQFF. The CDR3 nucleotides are TGTGCCAGCAGTGACAGGGGAAGGACCTACAATGAGCAGTTCTTC.

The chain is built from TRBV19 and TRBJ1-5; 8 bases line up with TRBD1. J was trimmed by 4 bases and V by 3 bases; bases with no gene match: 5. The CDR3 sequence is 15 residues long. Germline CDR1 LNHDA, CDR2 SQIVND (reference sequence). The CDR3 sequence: CASSIGQGENQPQHF. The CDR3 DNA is TGTGCCAGTAGTATCGGACAGGGTGAGAATCAGCCCCAGCATTTT.

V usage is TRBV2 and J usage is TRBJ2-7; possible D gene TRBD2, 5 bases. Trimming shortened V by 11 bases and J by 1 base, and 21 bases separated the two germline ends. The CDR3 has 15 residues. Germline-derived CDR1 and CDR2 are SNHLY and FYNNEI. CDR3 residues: CAGSKRLAMSYEQYF. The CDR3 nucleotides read TGTGCCGGAAGCAAAAGATTAGCGATGTCCTACGAGCAGTACTTC.

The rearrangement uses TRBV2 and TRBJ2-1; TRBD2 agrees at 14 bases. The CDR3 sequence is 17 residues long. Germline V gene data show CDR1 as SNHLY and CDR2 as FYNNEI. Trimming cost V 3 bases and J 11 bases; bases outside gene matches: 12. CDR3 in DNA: TGTGCCAGCAGTGATTCGTCGCCGGGACTAGCGGGAGTAAAGCAGTTCTTC. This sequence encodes CASSDSSPGLAGVKQFF.

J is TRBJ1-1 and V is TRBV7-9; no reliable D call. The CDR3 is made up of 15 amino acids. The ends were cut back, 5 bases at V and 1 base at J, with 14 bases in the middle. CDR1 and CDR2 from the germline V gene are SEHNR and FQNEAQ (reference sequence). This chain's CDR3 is CASSPGYGENTEAFF. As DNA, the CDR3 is TGTGCCAGCAGCCCGGGGTACGGAGAGAACACTGAAGCTTTCTTT. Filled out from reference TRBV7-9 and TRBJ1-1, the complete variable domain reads DTGVSQNPRHKITKRGQNVTFRCDPISEHNRLYWYRQTLGQGPEFLTYFQNEAQLEKSRLLSDRFSAERPKGSFSTLEIQRTEQGDSAMYLCASSPGYGENTEAFFGQGTRLTVV.

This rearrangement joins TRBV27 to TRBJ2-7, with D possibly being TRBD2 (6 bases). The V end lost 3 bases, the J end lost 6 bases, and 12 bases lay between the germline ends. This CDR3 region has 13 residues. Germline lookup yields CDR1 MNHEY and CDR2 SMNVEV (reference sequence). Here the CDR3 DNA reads TGTGCCAGCAGTTTCCGGGAGTCTGGCGAGCAGTACTTC. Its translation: CASSFRESGEQYF.

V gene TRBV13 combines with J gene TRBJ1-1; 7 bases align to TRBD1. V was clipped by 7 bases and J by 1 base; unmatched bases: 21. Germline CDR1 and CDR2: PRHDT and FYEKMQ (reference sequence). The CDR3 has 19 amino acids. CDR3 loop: CASTLEGWGQTSPNTEAFF. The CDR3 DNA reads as TGTGCCAGCACCCTCGAAGGGTGGGGACAGACATCACCGAACACTGAAGCTTTCTTT.

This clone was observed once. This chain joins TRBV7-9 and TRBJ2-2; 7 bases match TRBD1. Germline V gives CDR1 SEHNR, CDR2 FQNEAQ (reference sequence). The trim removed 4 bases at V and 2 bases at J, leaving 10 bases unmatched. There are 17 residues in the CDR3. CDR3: CASSSTQGRGNTGELFF. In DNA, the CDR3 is TGTGCCAGCAGCTCCACACAGGGGAGAGGAAACACCGGGGAGCTGTTTTTT. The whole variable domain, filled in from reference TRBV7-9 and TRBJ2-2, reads DTGVSQNPRHKITKRGQNVTFRCDPISEHNRLYWYRQTLGQGPEFLTYFQNEAQLEKSRLLSDRFSAERPKGSFSTLEIQRTEQGDSAMYLCASSSTQGRGNTGELFFGEGSRLTVL.

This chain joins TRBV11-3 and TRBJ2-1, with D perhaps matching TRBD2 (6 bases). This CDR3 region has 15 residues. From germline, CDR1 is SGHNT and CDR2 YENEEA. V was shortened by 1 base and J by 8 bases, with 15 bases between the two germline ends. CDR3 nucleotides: TGTGCCAGCAGCTTAGGGAGGGGAGGTTTCGATGAGCAGTTCTTC. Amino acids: CASSLGRGGFDEQFF.

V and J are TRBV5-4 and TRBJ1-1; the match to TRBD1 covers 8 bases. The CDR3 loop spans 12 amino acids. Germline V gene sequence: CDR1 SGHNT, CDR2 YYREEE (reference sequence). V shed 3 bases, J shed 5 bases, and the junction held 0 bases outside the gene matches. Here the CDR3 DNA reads TGTGCCAGCAGCTGGGACAGGACTGAAGCTTTCTTT. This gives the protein CASSWDRTEAFF.